This T cell receptor (beta chain) was identified in a study of CD8 T cells in ankylosing spondylitis. Study observations and caveats: Ankylosing spondylitis blood appeared to be characterized by a TCR beta motif of several highly homologous variants. Within matched ankylosing spondylitis synovial fluid, disease-linked clones were reportedly significantly enriched. Earlier literature documents some of the motif variants in reactive arthritis synovial fluid and blood.

Each TCR beta library was made by quantitative 5'-RACE that incorporated molecular barcodes. TCRdb ran MiXCR on the 5' RACE reads and lists one entry per CDR3 protein. The table shows 250,000 to 400,000 distinct CDR3 sequences, with approximately 10% occurring only once. CDR1 and CDR2 from the germline V gene are LGHDT and YNNKEL (reference sequence). V was pared by 2 bases and J by 8 bases, with 7 bases of the junction left unmatched. This CDR3 spans 15 amino acids. Notes on this clonotype: The antigen is unknown.

The chain links TRBV3-1 to TRBJ2-1; 9 bases match TRBD1. Sequenced: blood, either unsorted or a sorted T cell fraction (not recorded which). This receptor was identified in a female donor with ankylosing spondylitis or in good health (not recorded which). This CDR3 is CASSQPGTGFDEQFF. The CDR3 nucleotides read TGTGCCAGCAGCCAACCTGGGACAGGGTTCGATGAGCAGTTCTTC.